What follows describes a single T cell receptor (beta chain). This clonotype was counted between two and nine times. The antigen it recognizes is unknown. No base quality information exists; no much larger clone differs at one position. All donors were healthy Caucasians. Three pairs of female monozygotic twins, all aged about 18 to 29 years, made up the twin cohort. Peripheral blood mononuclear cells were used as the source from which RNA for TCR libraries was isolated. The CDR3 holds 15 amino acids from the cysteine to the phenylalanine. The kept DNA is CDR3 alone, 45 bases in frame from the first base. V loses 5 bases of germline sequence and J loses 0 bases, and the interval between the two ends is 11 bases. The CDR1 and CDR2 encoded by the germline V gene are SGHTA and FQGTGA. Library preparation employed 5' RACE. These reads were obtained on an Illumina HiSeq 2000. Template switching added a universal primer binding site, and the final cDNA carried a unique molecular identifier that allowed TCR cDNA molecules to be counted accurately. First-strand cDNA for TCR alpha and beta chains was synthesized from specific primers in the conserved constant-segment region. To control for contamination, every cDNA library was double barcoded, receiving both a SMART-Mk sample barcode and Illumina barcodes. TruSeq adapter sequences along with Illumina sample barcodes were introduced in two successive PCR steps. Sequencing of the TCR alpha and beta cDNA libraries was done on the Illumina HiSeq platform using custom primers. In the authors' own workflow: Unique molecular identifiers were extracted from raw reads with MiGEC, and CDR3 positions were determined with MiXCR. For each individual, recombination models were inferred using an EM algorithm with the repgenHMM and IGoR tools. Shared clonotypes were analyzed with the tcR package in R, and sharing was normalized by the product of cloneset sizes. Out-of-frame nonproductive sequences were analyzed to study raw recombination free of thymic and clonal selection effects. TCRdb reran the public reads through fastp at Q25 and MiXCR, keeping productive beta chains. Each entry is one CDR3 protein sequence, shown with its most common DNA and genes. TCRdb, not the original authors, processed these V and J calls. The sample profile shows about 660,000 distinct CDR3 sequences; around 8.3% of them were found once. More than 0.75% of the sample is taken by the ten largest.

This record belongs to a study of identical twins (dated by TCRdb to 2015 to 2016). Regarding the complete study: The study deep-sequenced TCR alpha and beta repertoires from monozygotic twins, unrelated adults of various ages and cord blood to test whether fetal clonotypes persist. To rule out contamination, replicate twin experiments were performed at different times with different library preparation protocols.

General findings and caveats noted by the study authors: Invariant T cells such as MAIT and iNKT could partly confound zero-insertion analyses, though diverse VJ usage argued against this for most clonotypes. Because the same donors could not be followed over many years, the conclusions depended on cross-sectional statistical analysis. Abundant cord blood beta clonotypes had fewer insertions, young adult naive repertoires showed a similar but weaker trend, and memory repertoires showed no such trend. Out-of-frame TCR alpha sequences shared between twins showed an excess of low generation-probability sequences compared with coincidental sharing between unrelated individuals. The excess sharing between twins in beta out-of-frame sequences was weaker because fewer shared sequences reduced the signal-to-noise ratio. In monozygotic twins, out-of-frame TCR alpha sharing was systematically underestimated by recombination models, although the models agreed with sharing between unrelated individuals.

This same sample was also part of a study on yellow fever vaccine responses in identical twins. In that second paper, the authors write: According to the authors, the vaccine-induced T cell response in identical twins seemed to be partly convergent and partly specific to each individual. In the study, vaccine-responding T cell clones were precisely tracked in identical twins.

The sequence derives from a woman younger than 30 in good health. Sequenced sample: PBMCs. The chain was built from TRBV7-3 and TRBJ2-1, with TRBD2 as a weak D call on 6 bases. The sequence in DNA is TGTGCCAGCAGCGAGAACGGGGGCTCCTACAATGAGCAGTTCTTC. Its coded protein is CASSENGGSYNEQFF.